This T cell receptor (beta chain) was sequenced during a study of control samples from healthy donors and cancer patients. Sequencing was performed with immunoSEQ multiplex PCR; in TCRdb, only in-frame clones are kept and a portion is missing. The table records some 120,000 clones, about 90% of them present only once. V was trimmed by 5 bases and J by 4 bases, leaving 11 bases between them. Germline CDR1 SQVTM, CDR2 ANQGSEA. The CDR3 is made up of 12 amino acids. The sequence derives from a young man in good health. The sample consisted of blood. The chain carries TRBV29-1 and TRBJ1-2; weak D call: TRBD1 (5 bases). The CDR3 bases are TGCAGCGTTTGGGGGGGTCCCTATGGCTACACCTTC. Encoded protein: CSVWGGPYGYTF.